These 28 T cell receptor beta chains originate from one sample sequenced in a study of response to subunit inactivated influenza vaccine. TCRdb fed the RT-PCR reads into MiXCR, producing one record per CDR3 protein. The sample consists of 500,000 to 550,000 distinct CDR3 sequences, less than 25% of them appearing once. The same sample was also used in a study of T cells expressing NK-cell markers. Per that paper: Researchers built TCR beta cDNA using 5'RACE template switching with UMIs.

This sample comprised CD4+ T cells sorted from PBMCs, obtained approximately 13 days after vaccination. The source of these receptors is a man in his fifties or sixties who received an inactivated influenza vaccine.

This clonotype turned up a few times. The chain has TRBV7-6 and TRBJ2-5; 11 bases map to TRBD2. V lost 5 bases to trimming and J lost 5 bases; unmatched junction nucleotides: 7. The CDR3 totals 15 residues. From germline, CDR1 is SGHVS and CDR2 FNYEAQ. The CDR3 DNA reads TGTGCCAGCAGCCCGATAGCGGGGGGGCTGGAGACCCAGTACTTC. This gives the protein CASSPIAGGLETQYF.

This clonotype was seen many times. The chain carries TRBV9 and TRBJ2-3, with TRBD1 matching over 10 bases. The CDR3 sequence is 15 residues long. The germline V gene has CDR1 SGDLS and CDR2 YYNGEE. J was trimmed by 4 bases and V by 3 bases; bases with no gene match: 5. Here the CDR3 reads CASSANGQGADTQYF. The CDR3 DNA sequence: TGTGCCAGCAGCGCCAATGGACAGGGGGCAGATACGCAGTATTTT.

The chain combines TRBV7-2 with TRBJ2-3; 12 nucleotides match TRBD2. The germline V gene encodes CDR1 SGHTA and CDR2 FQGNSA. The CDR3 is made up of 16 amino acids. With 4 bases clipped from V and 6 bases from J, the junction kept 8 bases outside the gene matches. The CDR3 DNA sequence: TGTGCCAGCAGCTCTTGGACTAGCGGGGCGAGGGATACGCAGTATTTT. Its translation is CASSSWTSGARDTQYF.

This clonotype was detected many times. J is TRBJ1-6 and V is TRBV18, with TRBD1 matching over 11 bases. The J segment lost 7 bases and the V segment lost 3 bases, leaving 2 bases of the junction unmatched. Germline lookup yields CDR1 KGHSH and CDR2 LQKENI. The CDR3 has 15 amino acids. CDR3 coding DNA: TGTGCCAGCTCACCCGGACAGGGGGCGAATTCACCCCTCCACTTT. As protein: CASSPGQGANSPLHF.

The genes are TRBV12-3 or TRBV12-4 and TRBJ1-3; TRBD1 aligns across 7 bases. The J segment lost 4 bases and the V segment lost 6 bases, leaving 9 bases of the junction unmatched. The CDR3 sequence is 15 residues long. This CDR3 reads CASSKTTGVGNTIYF. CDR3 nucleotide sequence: TGTGCCAGCAGCAAGACCACAGGGGTCGGAAACACCATATATTTT.

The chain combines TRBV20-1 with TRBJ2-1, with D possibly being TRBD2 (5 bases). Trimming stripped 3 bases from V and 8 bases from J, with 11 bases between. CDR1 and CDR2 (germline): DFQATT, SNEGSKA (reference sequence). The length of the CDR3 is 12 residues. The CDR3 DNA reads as TGCAGTGCTAGGGTAGCGAGGGATGAGCAGTTCTTC. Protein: CSARVARDEQFF.

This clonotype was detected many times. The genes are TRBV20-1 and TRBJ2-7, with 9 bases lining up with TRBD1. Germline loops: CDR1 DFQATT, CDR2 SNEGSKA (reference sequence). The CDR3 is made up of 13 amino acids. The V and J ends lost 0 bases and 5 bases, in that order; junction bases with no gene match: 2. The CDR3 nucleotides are TGCAGTGCTAGAGATAGGGACAGGGACGAGCAGTACTTC. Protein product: CSARDRDRDEQYF.

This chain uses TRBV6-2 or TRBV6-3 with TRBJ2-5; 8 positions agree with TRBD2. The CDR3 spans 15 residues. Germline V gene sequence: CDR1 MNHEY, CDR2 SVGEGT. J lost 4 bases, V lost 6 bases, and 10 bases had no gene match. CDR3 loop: CASRTTSGLGETQYF. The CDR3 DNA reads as TGTGCCAGCAGGACAACTAGCGGTCTTGGAGAGACCCAGTACTTC.

The CDR3 reads CAWSNPGGAIYEQYF. In nucleotides, the CDR3 is TGTGCCTGGAGTAATCCGGGGGGAGCTATTTACGAGCAGTACTTC. The rearrangement uses TRBV30 and TRBJ2-7; 7 bases fit TRBD2. This CDR3 has 15 amino acids. Germline values: CDR1 GTSNPN, CDR2 SVGIG (reference sequence). J gave up 4 bases and V 2 bases, and 11 bases lay outside the gene matches.

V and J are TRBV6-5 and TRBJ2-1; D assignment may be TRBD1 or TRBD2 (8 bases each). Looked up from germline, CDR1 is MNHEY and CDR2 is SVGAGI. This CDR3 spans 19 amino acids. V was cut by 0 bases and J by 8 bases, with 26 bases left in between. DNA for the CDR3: TGTGCCAGCAGTTACTCGCCGACAGGGGAGGTAGCGGGAATGTATGAGCAGTTCTTC. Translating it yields CASSYSPTGEVAGMYEQFF.

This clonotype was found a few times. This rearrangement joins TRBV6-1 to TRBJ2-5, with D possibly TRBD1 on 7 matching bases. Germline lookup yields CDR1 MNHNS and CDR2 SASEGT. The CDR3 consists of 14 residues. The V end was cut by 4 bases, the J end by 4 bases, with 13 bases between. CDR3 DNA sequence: TGTGCCAGCAGTGGGAGGGGGCGGCCAGAGACCCAGTACTTC. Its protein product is CASSGRGRPETQYF.

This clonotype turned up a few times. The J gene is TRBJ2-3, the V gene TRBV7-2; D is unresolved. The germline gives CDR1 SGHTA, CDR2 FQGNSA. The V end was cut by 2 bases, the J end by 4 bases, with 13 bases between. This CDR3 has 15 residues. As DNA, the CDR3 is TGTGCCAGCAGCTTAACAAGGCGTCCCCCAGATACGCAGTATTTT. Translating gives CASSLTRRPPDTQYF.

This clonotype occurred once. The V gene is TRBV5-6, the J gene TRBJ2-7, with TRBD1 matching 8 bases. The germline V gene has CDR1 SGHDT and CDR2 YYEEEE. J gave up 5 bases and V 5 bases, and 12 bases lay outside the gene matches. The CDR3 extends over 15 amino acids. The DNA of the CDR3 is TGTGCCAGCAGTACCTGGACAGGGATTCCCCACGAGCAGTACTTC. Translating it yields CASSTWTGIPHEQYF.

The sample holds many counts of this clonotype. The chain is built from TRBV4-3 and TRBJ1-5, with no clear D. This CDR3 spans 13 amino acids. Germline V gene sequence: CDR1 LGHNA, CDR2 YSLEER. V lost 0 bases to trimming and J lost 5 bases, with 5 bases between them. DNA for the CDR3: TGCGCCAGCAGCCAAGACGCGGATCAGCCCCAGCATTTT. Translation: CASSQDADQPQHF.

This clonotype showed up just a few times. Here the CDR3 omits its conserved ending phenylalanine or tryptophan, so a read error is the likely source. The CDR3 DNA reads as TGTGCCATCAGTGATGGCCAATTTACTTATAGCAATCAGCCCCAGCATCTT. Protein: CAISDGQFTYSNQPQHL. V usage is TRBV10-3 and J usage is TRBJ1-5; D is ambiguous. V shed 3 bases and J shed 0 bases, with 15 bases lying between them. There are 17 residues in the CDR3. Germline V gene lookup returns CDR1 ENHRY and CDR2 SYGVKD.

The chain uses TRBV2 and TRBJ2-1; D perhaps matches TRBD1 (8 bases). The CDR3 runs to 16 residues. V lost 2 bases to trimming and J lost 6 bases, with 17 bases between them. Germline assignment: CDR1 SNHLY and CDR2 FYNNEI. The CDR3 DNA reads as TGTGCCAGCAGTGAATTCGCAGGGGGCGGGGGCAATGAGCAGTTCTTC. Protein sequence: CASSEFAGGGGNEQFF. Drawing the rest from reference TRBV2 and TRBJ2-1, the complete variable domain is EPEVTQTPSHQVTQMGQEVILRCVPISNHLYFYWYRQILGQKVEFLVSFYNNEISEKSEIFDDQFSVERPDGSNFTLKIRSTKLEDSAMYFCASSEFAGGGGNEQFFGPGTRLTVL.

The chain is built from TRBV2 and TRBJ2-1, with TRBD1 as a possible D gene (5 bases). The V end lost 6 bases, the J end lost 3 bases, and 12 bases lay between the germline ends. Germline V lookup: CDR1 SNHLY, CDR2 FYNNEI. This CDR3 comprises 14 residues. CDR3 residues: CASSEKTGYNEQFF. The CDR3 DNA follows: TGTGCCAGCAGCGAGAAAACAGGCTACAATGAGCAGTTCTTC.

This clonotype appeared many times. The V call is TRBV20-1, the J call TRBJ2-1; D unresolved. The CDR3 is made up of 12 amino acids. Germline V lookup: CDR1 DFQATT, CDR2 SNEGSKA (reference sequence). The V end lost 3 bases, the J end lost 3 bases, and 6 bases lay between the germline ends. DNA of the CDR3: TGCAGTGCTAGGCGTGGCTACAATGAGCAGTTCTTC. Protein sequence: CSARRGYNEQFF.

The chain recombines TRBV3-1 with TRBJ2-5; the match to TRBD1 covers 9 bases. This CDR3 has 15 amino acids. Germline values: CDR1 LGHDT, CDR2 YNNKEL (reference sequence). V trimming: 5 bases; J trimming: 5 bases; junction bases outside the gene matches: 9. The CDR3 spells CASSSGTGNGETQYF. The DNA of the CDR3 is TGTGCCAGCAGCTCAGGGACAGGGAATGGGGAGACCCAGTACTTC.

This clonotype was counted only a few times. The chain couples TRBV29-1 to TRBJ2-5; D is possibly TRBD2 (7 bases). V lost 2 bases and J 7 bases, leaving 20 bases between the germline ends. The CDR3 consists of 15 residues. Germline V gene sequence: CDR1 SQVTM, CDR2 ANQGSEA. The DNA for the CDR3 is TGCAGCGTTGAATCCGGGGGGCTACTGAAGCGGACCCAGTACTTC. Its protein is CSVESGGLLKRTQYF.

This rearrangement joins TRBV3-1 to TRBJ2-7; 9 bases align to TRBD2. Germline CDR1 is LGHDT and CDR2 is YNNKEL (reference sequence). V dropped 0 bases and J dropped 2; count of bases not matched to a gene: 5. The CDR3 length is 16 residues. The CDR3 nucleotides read TGTGCCAGCAGCCAAGAGATTAGCGGGGGTCCCTACGAGCAGTACTTC. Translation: CASSQEISGGPYEQYF.

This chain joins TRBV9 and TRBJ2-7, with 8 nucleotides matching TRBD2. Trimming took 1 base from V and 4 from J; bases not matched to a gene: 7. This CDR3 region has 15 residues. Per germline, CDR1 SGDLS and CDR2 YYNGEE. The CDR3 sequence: CASSVSGTRGYEQYF. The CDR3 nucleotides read TGTGCCAGCAGCGTATCCGGGACTAGGGGATACGAGCAGTACTTC. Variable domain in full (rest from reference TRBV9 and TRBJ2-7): DSGVTQTPKHLITATGQRVTLRCSPRSGDLSVYWYQQSLDQGLQFLIQYYNGEERAKGNILERFSAQQFPDLHSELNLSSLELGDSALYFCASSVSGTRGYEQYFGPGTRLTVT.

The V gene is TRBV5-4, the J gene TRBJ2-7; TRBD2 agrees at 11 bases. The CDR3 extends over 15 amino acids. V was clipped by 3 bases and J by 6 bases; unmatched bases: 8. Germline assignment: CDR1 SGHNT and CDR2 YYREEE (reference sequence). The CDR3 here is CASSSASGRLAEQYF. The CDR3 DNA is TGTGCCAGCAGCTCGGCTAGCGGGAGGCTTGCCGAGCAGTACTTC.

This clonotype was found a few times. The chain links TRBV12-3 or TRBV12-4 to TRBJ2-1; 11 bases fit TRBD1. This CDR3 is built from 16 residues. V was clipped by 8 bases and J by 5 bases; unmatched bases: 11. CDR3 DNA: TGTGCCAGCGGTACCCCGGGGGGACAGGGGGACAATGAGCAGTTCTTC. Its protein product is CASGTPGGQGDNEQFF.

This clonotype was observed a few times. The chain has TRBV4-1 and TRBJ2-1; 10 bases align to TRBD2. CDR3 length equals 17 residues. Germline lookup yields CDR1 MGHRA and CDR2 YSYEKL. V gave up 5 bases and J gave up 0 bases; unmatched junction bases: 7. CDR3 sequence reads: CASSYSGGPSSYNEQFF. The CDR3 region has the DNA TGCGCCAGCAGCTATAGCGGGGGGCCGAGCTCCTACAATGAGCAGTTCTTC.

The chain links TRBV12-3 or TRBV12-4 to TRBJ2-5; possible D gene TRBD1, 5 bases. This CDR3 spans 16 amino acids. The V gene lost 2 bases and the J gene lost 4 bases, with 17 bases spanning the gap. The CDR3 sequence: CASSLLPGKGIETQYF. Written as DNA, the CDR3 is TGTGCCAGCAGTTTACTCCCAGGGAAGGGCATAGAGACCCAGTACTTC.

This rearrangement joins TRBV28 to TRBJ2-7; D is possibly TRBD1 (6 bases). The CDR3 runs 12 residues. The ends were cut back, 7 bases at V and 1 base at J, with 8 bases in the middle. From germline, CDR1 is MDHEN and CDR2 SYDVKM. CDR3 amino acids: CASNQGSYEQYF. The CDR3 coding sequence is TGTGCCAGCAATCAGGGGTCCTACGAGCAGTACTTC. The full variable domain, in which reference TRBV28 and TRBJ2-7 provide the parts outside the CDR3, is DVKVTQSSRYLVKRTGEKVFLECVQDMDHENMFWYRQDPGLGLRLIYFSYDVKMKEKGDIPEGYSVSREKKERFSLILESASTNQTSMYLCASNQGSYEQYFGPGTRLTVT.

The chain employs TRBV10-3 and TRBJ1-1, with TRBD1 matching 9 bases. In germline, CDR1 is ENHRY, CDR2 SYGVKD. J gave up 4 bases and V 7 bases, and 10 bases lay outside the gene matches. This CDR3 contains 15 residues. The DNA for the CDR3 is TGTGCCATCACTTCACGGACAGGGGAGGGCACTGAAGCTTTCTTT. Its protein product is CAITSRTGEGTEAFF.